This T cell receptor (beta chain) stems from a study of blood T cell repertoires in COVID-19 (dated by TCRdb to about 2020). Broadly, across the study: Samples from collaborators originated in the United States, Italy and Spain and spanned both the acute and convalescent phases of COVID-19. The prospective study material was composed of cDNA or gDNA derived from T cells, B-cell-depleted T cells, or PBMCs. Deeply sampled blood TCRbeta repertoires from subjects exposed to, actively infected with, or recovered from COVID-19 were included in the dataset. The repertoires were released in a freely available public database intended as a resource for research on the immune response to SARS-CoV-2. Samples were obtained from the ongoing ImmuneRACE study (first 160 participants) and from 1,000 to 1,500 subjects provided by 6 global collaborators. Sample metadata almost always included a de-identified subject ID, COVID-19 status, age in years and sex. HLA class I and class II types, where available, came from metadata supplied by the sample provider rather than from assay-based typing. Findings and caveats that apply to the study as a whole: How much clinical and demographic metadata was included differed by source and by participant, and the metadata was provided uncurated.

Its CDR3 holds 14 amino acids, cysteine through phenylalanine. Just CDR3 DNA is preserved here, 42 bases in frame from base 1. V and J are trimmed by 6 bases and 2 bases, and the gene matches miss 6 bases of the junction. The germline V gene encodes CDR1 LNHDA and CDR2 SQIVND (reference sequence). Collaborating institutions collected whole blood in K2EDTA tubes following their own protocols. For TCRbeta analysis, collaborators shipped samples in one of three forms: frozen whole blood, isolated PBMCs, or DNA extracted from either of those sample types. For this clone: The antigen it recognizes is unknown. Qualities for individual bases were not recorded, and no much larger clone is one base off.

TCRbeta CDR3 regions were amplified from genomic DNA by means of the immunoSEQ Assay, a bias-controlled multiplex PCR. In the source study's methods: Nucleated cell counts per sample were estimated from amplification of reference gene primers within the assay. To quantify the absolute abundance of each unique TCRbeta CDR3 rearrangement, sequence reads were collapsed and filtered. For each sample, productive Simpson clonality was calculated as the square root of Simpson's diversity index over productive rearrangements. The clones in this table, taken by TCRdb from immuneACCESS, are in-frame only. Not every clone is retained; where verified, under half of the shortfall comes from an unresolved V gene, and the cause of the rest is unknown. That table is the source of V, J and clone size, and D and trimming were worked out from the DNA. The sample records about 75,000 clones, approximately 85% of which are singletons. The top ten hold 5.4% of the sample.

The chain employs TRBV19 and TRBJ2-5; 7 of the junction bases match TRBD2. This TCR came from an elderly woman with active or convalescent COVID-19. The sample comprised peripheral blood. The sequenced DNA is TGTGCCAGTAGCCCTAGCGGACCACAAGAGACCCAGTACTTC. Its amino acids are CASSPSGPQETQYF.